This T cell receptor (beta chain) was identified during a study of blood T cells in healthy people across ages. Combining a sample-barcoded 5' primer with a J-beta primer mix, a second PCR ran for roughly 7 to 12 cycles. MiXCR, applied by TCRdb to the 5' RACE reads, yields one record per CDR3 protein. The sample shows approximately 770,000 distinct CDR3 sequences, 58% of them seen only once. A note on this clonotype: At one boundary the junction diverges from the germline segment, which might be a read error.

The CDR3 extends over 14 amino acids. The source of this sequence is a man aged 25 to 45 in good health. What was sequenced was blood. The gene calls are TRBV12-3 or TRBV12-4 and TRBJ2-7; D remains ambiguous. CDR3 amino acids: CASSFSEPPYKQYF. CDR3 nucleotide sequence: TGTGCCAGCAGTTTCTCTGAACCTCCCTACAAGCAGTACTTC.